These T cell receptor beta chains were read from a single sample in a study of pediatric ulcerative colitis. Sequenced by immunoSEQ multiplex PCR; TCRdb stores in-frame clones only, minus some. This table has tens of thousands of clones, 85% to 90% appearing once. Specimen: blood. The receptors stem from a boy between 10 and 17 years old who was a control in a study of pediatric ulcerative colitis. The CDR3 runs from the conserved cysteine through the conserved F or W. Fields, in order: clone size, V gene, J gene, D gene, CDR3 protein, CDR3 DNA. A D gene is named only where the DNA matches it firmly. Rows may omit the clone size; those that give it use once, few, many or a size class.

clone size: .; V gene: TRBV7-3; J gene: TRBJ2-7; D gene: TRBD2; CDR3 protein: CASRITGTRLREQYF; CDR3 DNA: TGTGCCAGCAGAATTACCGGGACTAGACTCCGGGAGCAGTACTTC
clone size: .; V gene: TRBV4-3; J gene: TRBJ2-3; D gene: TRBD1; CDR3 protein: CASSQGWDRGTDTQYF; CDR3 DNA: TGCGCCAGCAGCCAAGGTTGGGACAGGGGCACAGATACGCAGTATTTT
clone size: .; V gene: TRBV11-2; J gene: TRBJ2-3; D gene: .; CDR3 protein: CASSLGLRDTQYF; CDR3 DNA: TGTGCCAGCAGCTTAGGCTTGAGGGATACGCAGTATTTT
clone size: few; V gene: TRBV6-6; J gene: TRBJ1-1; D gene: TRBD1; CDR3 protein: CASSSTGGAFF; CDR3 DNA: TGTGCCAGCAGTTCCACAGGGGGAGCTTTCTTT
clone size: once; V gene: TRBV7-2; J gene: TRBJ2-3; D gene: .; CDR3 protein: CASSFNVLGFSDTQYF; CDR3 DNA: TGTGCCAGCAGCTTTAACGTCCTAGGTTTTTCAGATACGCAGTATTTT
clone size: .; V gene: TRBV4-1; J gene: TRBJ2-7; D gene: TRBD2; CDR3 protein: CASSHGLAGGGEQYF; CDR3 DNA: TGCGCCAGCAGCCACGGACTAGCGGGAGGGGGCGAGCAGTACTTC
clone size: .; V gene: TRBV7-6; J gene: TRBJ2-1; D gene: .; CDR3 protein: CASSFMVTGQNEQFF; CDR3 DNA: TGTGCCAGCAGCTTTATGGTGACGGGCCAGAATGAGCAGTTCTTC
clone size: .; V gene: TRBV15; J gene: TRBJ1-6; D gene: .; CDR3 protein: CATSRDPGRALHF; CDR3 DNA: TGTGCCACCAGCAGAGACCCAGGGAGGGCCCTCCACTTT
clone size: few; V gene: TRBV5-1; J gene: TRBJ2-7; D gene: .; CDR3 protein: CASSSTNEQYF; CDR3 DNA: TGCGCCAGCAGCTCCACGAACGAGCAGTACTTC
clone size: .; V gene: TRBV6-1; J gene: TRBJ2-7; D gene: .; CDR3 protein: CASSSRWGDEQYF; CDR3 DNA: TGTGCCAGCAGTTCTCGCTGGGGGGACGAGCAGTACTTC
clone size: once; V gene: TRBV6-5; J gene: TRBJ1-3; D gene: TRBD1; CDR3 protein: CASQQGNTPGNTIYF; CDR3 DNA: TGTGCCAGCCAACAGGGGAACACGCCTGGAAACACCATATATTTT
clone size: .; V gene: TRBV9; J gene: TRBJ1-3; D gene: .; CDR3 protein: CASSVVTAGPGNTIYF; CDR3 DNA: TGTGCCAGCAGCGTAGTCACGGCGGGGCCTGGAAACACCATATATTTT
clone size: few; V gene: TRBV28; J gene: TRBJ1-4; D gene: TRBD1; CDR3 protein: CASSKDRNNEKLFF; CDR3 DNA: TGTGCCAGCAGTAAGGACAGGAATAATGAAAAACTGTTTTTT
clone size: .; V gene: TRBV10-1; J gene: TRBJ1-1; D gene: TRBD1; CDR3 protein: CASSGNRGTEAFF; CDR3 DNA: TGCGCCAGCAGTGGGAACAGGGGGACTGAAGCTTTCTTT
clone size: .; V gene: TRBV7-3; J gene: TRBJ2-2; D gene: .; CDR3 protein: CASSLTDGPTGELFF; CDR3 DNA: TGTGCCAGCAGCTTAACAGACGGACCCACCGGGGAGCTGTTTTTT
clone size: .; V gene: TRBV19; J gene: TRBJ2-3; D gene: TRBD2; CDR3 protein: CASSMALAGTTDTQYF; CDR3 DNA: TGTGCCAGTAGTATGGCCCTAGCGGGAACCACAGATACGCAGTATTTT
clone size: .; V gene: TRBV28; J gene: TRBJ2-7; D gene: .; CDR3 protein: CASSWGRVPYEQYF; CDR3 DNA: TGTGCCAGCAGTTGGGGACGGGTACCCTACGAGCAGTACTTC
clone size: .; V gene: TRBV18; J gene: TRBJ2-1; D gene: .; CDR3 protein: CASSPEYNEQFF; CDR3 DNA: TGTGCCAGCTCACCCGAGTACAATGAGCAGTTCTTC
clone size: .; V gene: TRBV18; J gene: TRBJ1-2; D gene: TRBD1; CDR3 protein: CASSPRETGVYGYTF; CDR3 DNA: TGTGCCAGCTCACCACGTGAGACAGGGGTCTATGGCTACACCTTC
clone size: .; V gene: TRBV12-5; J gene: TRBJ2-1; D gene: TRBD2; CDR3 protein: CASGFRTPVAGEYNEQFF; CDR3 DNA: TGTGCTAGTGGTTTCCGGACACCTGTAGCGGGAGAGTACAATGAGCAGTTCTTC
clone size: .; V gene: TRBV15; J gene: TRBJ2-7; D gene: TRBD2; CDR3 protein: CATSRDLSGRAYEQYF; CDR3 DNA: TGTGCCACCAGCAGAGATTTGAGCGGGAGGGCCTACGAGCAGTACTTC
clone size: .; V gene: TRBV5-4; J gene: TRBJ2-1; D gene: .; CDR3 protein: CASSLWLSSYNEQFF; CDR3 DNA: TGTGCCAGCAGCTTATGGCTGAGCTCCTACAATGAGCAGTTCTTC
clone size: .; V gene: TRBV19; J gene: TRBJ2-1; D gene: TRBD1; CDR3 protein: CASSILLGTGDNEQFF; CDR3 DNA: TGTGCCAGTAGTATTTTGTTGGGGACAGGGGACAATGAGCAGTTCTTC
clone size: .; V gene: TRBV19; J gene: TRBJ2-2; D gene: .; CDR3 protein: CASSPTTGSGELFF; CDR3 DNA: TGTGCCAGTAGTCCCACTACGGGGTCCGGGGAGCTGTTTTTT
clone size: .; V gene: TRBV6-1; J gene: TRBJ1-5; D gene: .; CDR3 protein: CASNEGQDYQPQHF; CDR3 DNA: TGTGCCAGCAATGAAGGTCAGGACTATCAGCCCCAGCATTTT
clone size: once; V gene: TRBV7-3; J gene: TRBJ2-1; D gene: .; CDR3 protein: CASSPQGGDGTGEQFF; CDR3 DNA: TGTGCCAGCAGCCCCCAAGGGGGGGACGGAACGGGTGAGCAGTTCTTC
clone size: .; V gene: TRBV18; J gene: TRBJ1-1; D gene: .; CDR3 protein: CASSPTPDGLNTEAFF; CDR3 DNA: TGTGCCAGCTCACCAACCCCGGACGGACTGAACACTGAAGCTTTCTTT
clone size: .; V gene: TRBV13; J gene: TRBJ1-4; D gene: .; CDR3 protein: CASSPPTLGYTTNEKLFF; CDR3 DNA: TGTGCCAGCAGCCCCCCGACGTTGGGATATACAACTAATGAAAAACTGTTTTTT
clone size: few; V gene: TRBV27; J gene: TRBJ2-1; D gene: TRBD2; CDR3 protein: CASRPGLAGVAEQFF; CDR3 DNA: TGTGCCAGCCGTCCGGGACTAGCGGGAGTAGCTGAGCAGTTCTTC
clone size: .; V gene: TRBV5-1; J gene: TRBJ2-5; D gene: TRBD2; CDR3 protein: CASSELAGRQETQYF; CDR3 DNA: TGCGCCAGCAGCGAGTTAGCGGGCCGCCAAGAGACCCAGTACTTC
clone size: .; V gene: TRBV6-1; J gene: TRBJ1-1; D gene: TRBD1; CDR3 protein: CASSERDRSEAFF; CDR3 DNA: TGTGCCAGCAGTGAACGGGACAGGAGTGAAGCTTTCTTT
clone size: .; V gene: TRBV6-6; J gene: TRBJ1-2; D gene: .; CDR3 protein: CASVTANYGYTF; CDR3 DNA: TGTGCCAGCGTGACAGCTAACTATGGCTACACCTTC
clone size: few; V gene: TRBV6-1; J gene: TRBJ2-7; D gene: .; CDR3 protein: CASSEAGPYEQYF; CDR3 DNA: TGTGCCAGCAGTGAGGCAGGGCCCTACGAGCAGTACTTC
clone size: .; V gene: TRBV6-6; J gene: TRBJ2-1; D gene: .; CDR3 protein: CASSGIASYNEQFF; CDR3 DNA: TGTGCCAGCAGTGGGATAGCATCCTACAATGAGCAGTTCTTC
clone size: .; V gene: TRBV9; J gene: TRBJ1-4; D gene: .; CDR3 protein: CASSPIPSGVNEKLFF; CDR3 DNA: TGTGCCAGCAGCCCTATCCCGTCAGGGGTAAACGAAAAACTGTTTTTT
clone size: .; V gene: TRBV4-1; J gene: TRBJ2-7; D gene: .; CDR3 protein: CASSSAVNYEQYF; CDR3 DNA: TGCGCCAGCAGCTCTGCAGTTAACTACGAGCAGTACTTC
clone size: once; V gene: TRBV4-3; J gene: TRBJ2-3; D gene: TRBD2; CDR3 protein: CASSHSTSGGLSTDTQYF; CDR3 DNA: TGCGCCAGCAGCCACTCGACTAGCGGGGGCCTTAGCACAGATACGCAGTATTTT
clone size: once; V gene: TRBV5-5; J gene: TRBJ2-7; D gene: .; CDR3 protein: CASSFSFQIGYEQYF; CDR3 DNA: TGTGCCAGCAGCTTTAGTTTCCAGATTGGCTACGAGCAGTACTTC
clone size: .; V gene: TRBV5-1; J gene: TRBJ2-3; D gene: TRBD2; CDR3 protein: CASSRRDGAGGLTDTQYF; CDR3 DNA: TGCGCCAGCAGCAGGCGCGACGGAGCGGGAGGGCTCACAGATACGCAGTATTTT
clone size: .; V gene: TRBV19; J gene: TRBJ1-2; D gene: .; CDR3 protein: CASSIDQGWYGYTF; CDR3 DNA: TGTGCCAGTAGTATAGATCAAGGGTGGTATGGCTACACCTTC
clone size: .; V gene: TRBV30; J gene: TRBJ1-1; D gene: .; CDR3 protein: CAWRWGGLTEAFF; CDR3 DNA: TGTGCCTGGAGGTGGGGGGGGCTCACTGAAGCTTTCTTT
clone size: .; V gene: TRBV5-1; J gene: TRBJ1-1; D gene: .; CDR3 protein: CASSSQGQNTEAFF; CDR3 DNA: TGCGCCAGCAGCTCTCAGGGACAGAACACTGAAGCTTTCTTT
clone size: .; V gene: TRBV9; J gene: TRBJ1-3; D gene: .; CDR3 protein: CASSPRTFSGNTIYF; CDR3 DNA: TGTGCCAGCAGCCCCCGGACATTTTCTGGAAACACCATATATTTT